This TCR gamma chain was retrieved from a study of gamma-delta chains in newborns, infants, children. About the research overall: Microbial exposure reportedly drives polyclonal innate γδ T cell expansion after birth.

Trimming took 0 bases from V and 11 from J; bases not matched to a gene: 10. Germline V lookup: CDR1 GITISATS, CDR2 ISYDGTV (reference sequence). The CDR3 spans 17 residues. TCRdb called clones from the reads again using CATT. There are thousands of gamma-chain clones in the sample; around 64% occur only once, and approximately 15% lies in the top ten. Input material: blood. The chain joins TRGV9 to TRGJP. Matching the DNA to germline supplied the J gene, which TCRdb does not give. This clonotype was obtained from a child who was a newborn, infant or young child, either healthy, febrile or measles-vaccinated (not recorded which). In nucleotides, the CDR3 is TGTGCCTTGTGGGAGGTGAGAAAGGATGTGGGCAAAAAAATCAAGGTATTT. Translated: CALWEVRKDVGKKIKVF.